What follows are 12 T cell receptor beta chains derived from one specimen sequenced in a study of T-cell memory formation after mild COVID-19. One entry per CDR3 protein, called by TCRdb with MiXCR from the 5' RACE reads. The data contain approximately 500,000 distinct CDR3 sequences, nearly 25% of them singletons. The material sequenced was PBMCs or a T cell subset sorted from them (not recorded which). These receptors were obtained from an adult woman who had mild COVID-19 (a few samples of this study predate the infection). Cell type and time point are not known.

A few counts support this clonotype. This chain joins TRBV20-1 and TRBJ2-1; perhaps TRBD1 as D (6 bases). The length of the CDR3 is 14 residues. Trimming pared 1 base from V and 4 bases from J, leaving 11 bases between. In germline, CDR1 is DFQATT, CDR2 SNEGSKA (reference sequence). The chain's CDR3 is CSARASRGYNEQFF. DNA for the CDR3: TGCAGTGCTAGAGCGTCAAGGGGGTACAATGAGCAGTTCTTC.

V gene TRBV27 combines with J gene TRBJ2-1, with 15 bases matching TRBD2. V lost 6 bases, J lost 8 bases, and 5 bases stayed unmatched. CDR1 and CDR2 (germline): MNHEY, SMNVEV (reference sequence). The CDR3 loop spans 15 amino acids. This chain's CDR3 is CASRGLAGGEDEQFF. CDR3 sequence (DNA): TGTGCCAGCAGGGGACTAGCGGGAGGTGAAGATGAGCAGTTCTTC.

There are a few counts of this clonotype. V is TRBV29-1 and J is TRBJ2-7; 8 positions agree with TRBD2. This CDR3 has 15 residues. CDR1 is SQVTM and CDR2 is ANQGSEA in the germline V gene. The J segment lost 3 bases and the V segment lost 4 bases, leaving 11 bases of the junction unmatched. The CDR3 loop reads CSVVGSGTSFYEQYF. CDR3 in DNA: TGCAGCGTTGTTGGTTCTGGGACTAGTTTCTACGAGCAGTACTTC.

Many counts were recorded for this clonotype. The genes are TRBV12-3 or TRBV12-4 and TRBJ2-2; tentative D call: TRBD1 (6 bases). This CDR3 has 17 residues. Trimming removed 3 bases at V and 2 bases at J, with 16 bases between. The CDR3 spells CASSFLYQGKNTGELFF. CDR3 bases: TGTGCCAGCAGTTTCTTATACCAGGGGAAAAACACCGGGGAGCTGTTTTTT.

This clonotype was detected a few times. The genes are TRBV6-5 and TRBJ2-7, with D unresolved. The CDR3 runs 13 residues. Germline values: CDR1 MNHEY, CDR2 SVGAGI. Trimming cost V 6 bases and J 5 bases, with 14 bases left between them. CDR3: CASSPTGIHEQYF. CDR3 coding DNA: TGTGCCAGCAGCCCGACTGGGATTCACGAGCAGTACTTC.

The chain links TRBV7-9 to TRBJ1-6; maybe TRBD1 (5 bases). Deletions cut 5 bases from V and 9 bases from J, with 17 bases between. Germline-derived CDR1 and CDR2 are SEHNR and FQNEAQ (reference sequence). The CDR3 runs 15 residues. The DNA of the CDR3 is TGTGCCAGCAGCCCGGCCGCCGCAGGGACTTCACCCCTCCACTTT. It encodes CASSPAAAGTSPLHF.

The J gene is TRBJ1-5, the V gene TRBV5-8, with D possibly matching TRBD1 (6 bases). Between the trimmed V and J ends, which lost 3 bases and 2 bases, there was a span of 15 bases. Germline V CDR1 and CDR2: SGHTS, YDEGEE. The CDR3 is 16 residues long. The CDR3 region is CASSSRQVPGNQPQHF. The DNA for the CDR3 is TGTGCCAGCAGCTCAAGACAGGTACCTGGCAATCAGCCCCAGCATTTT. The full variable domain, in which reference TRBV5-8 and TRBJ1-5 provide the parts outside the CDR3, is EAGVTQSPTHLIKTRGQQATLRCSPISGHTSVYWYQQALGLGLQFLLWYDEGEERNRGNFPPRFSGRQFPNYSSELNVNALELEDSALYLCASSSRQVPGNQPQHFGDGTRLSIL.

The CDR3 DNA sequence: TGTGCCAGCAGCGCCCGGGCAGTCGATCACTATGGCTACACCTTC. It specifies CASSARAVDHYGYTF. The chain combines TRBV7-9 with TRBJ1-2; D ambiguous. This CDR3 has 15 residues. V lost 5 bases to trimming and J lost 3 bases, with 16 bases between them. Per the germline V gene, CDR1 is SEHNR and CDR2 is FQNEAQ (reference sequence).

The chain is built from TRBV10-3 and TRBJ2-7; 13 bases map to TRBD2. V lost 6 bases to trimming and J lost 2 bases; unmatched junction nucleotides: 4. Germline CDR1 ENHRY, CDR2 SYGVKD. This CDR3 contains 15 residues. Written as DNA, the CDR3 is TGTGCCATCAGCCCCGGGACTAGCGGGGCCTACGAGCAGTACTTC. This encodes CAISPGTSGAYEQYF.

This clonotype has a count of ten or more. The chain couples TRBV12-3 or TRBV12-4 to TRBJ2-6; possible D gene TRBD2, 5 bases. The V and J ends lost 3 bases and 4 bases respectively, with 7 bases between them. The CDR3 spans 14 residues. The CDR3 spells CASSFGGGANVLTF. The CDR3 nucleotides are TGTGCCAGCAGTTTTGGCGGGGGGGCCAACGTCCTGACTTTC.

This clonotype was detected only a few times. The chain joins TRBV7-3 to TRBJ2-5; D is unclear. This CDR3 region has 13 residues. Germline V gene lookup returns CDR1 SGHTA and CDR2 FQGTGA. V shed 4 bases and J shed 7 bases, with 13 bases lying between them. The CDR3 loop reads CASSSGLVGTQYF. CDR3 bases: TGTGCCAGCAGCTCGGGTCTTGTGGGGACCCAGTACTTC.

This clonotype was seen more than once but under ten times. V and J are TRBV2 and TRBJ2-7, with TRBD2 matching 11 bases. V lost 6 bases and J lost 5; bases outside the gene matches: 3. The CDR3 spans 13 residues. The germline CDR1 and CDR2 sequences are SNHLY and FYNNEI. In nucleotides, the CDR3 is TGTGCCAGCAGATTAGCGGGAGGGCACGAGCAGTACTTC. Translation: CASRLAGGHEQYF. Full variable domain (outside the CDR3, taken from reference TRBV2 and TRBJ2-7): EPEVTQTPSHQVTQMGQEVILRCVPISNHLYFYWYRQILGQKVEFLVSFYNNEISEKSEIFDDQFSVERPDGSNFTLKIRSTKLEDSAMYFCASRLAGGHEQYFGPGTRLTVT.